This T cell receptor (beta chain) originates from a study of human T cells and chemical hapten exposure. Across the whole study: Each patient's scalp received weekly diphenylcyclopropenone throughout the approximately 24-week study.

The time point denotes: patch test 2, 6 weeks after DPC sensitization. Treatment denoted: therapeutic diphenylcyclopropenone sensitization with weekly scalp DPC. This clonotype occurred a few times. Its cognate antigen is unknown. Using its own MiXCR run on the RACE reads, TCRdb lists one record per CDR3 protein. The sample shows about 54,000 distinct CDR3 sequences, 7.5% to 10% of them seen only once. The germline CDR1 and CDR2 sequences are DFQATT and SNEGSKA (reference sequence). The CDR3 is made up of 15 amino acids. The junction had 8 bases not matched to a gene; V was cut back by 4 bases and J by 3 bases. General study points: Alopecia affecting every donor means their immune response may not match healthy people's.

This rearrangement joins TRBV20-1 to TRBJ1-2, with 10 bases fitting TRBD1. The starting material was whole blood, obtained in connection with sensitization to the hapten diphenylcyclopropenone (DPC). The TCR originated in a woman between 50 and 59 years old with alopecia areata. Some clones in this sample may be carry-over from other donors' samples. CDR3 residues: CSATDRGRGDYGYTF. The CDR3 DNA reads as TGCAGTGCTACTGACAGGGGGCGCGGGGACTATGGCTACACCTTC.